Included here is one T cell receptor (beta chain) sequence, with context. Via MiXCR, TCRdb re-called the RT-PCR reads, giving one row per CDR3 protein. The sample consists of 400,000 to 650,000 distinct CDR3 sequences, approximately 7.8% of them appearing once. Germline CDR1 is MDHEN and CDR2 is SYDVKM. With 8 bases removed from V and 8 bases from J, the gap between germline ends came to 9 bases. The CDR3 totals 10 residues. This record belongs to a study of response to subunit inactivated influenza vaccine. The gene calls are TRBV28 and TRBJ1-2, with D tentatively TRBD1 (5 bases). The TCR comes from a man between 50 and 69 years old who received an inactivated influenza vaccine. Sequenced here: PBMCs from blood, sampled less than 25 months after vaccination. CDR3 loop: CASGAGGYTF. As DNA, the CDR3 is TGTGCCAGCGGAGCAGGGGGCTACACCTTC.